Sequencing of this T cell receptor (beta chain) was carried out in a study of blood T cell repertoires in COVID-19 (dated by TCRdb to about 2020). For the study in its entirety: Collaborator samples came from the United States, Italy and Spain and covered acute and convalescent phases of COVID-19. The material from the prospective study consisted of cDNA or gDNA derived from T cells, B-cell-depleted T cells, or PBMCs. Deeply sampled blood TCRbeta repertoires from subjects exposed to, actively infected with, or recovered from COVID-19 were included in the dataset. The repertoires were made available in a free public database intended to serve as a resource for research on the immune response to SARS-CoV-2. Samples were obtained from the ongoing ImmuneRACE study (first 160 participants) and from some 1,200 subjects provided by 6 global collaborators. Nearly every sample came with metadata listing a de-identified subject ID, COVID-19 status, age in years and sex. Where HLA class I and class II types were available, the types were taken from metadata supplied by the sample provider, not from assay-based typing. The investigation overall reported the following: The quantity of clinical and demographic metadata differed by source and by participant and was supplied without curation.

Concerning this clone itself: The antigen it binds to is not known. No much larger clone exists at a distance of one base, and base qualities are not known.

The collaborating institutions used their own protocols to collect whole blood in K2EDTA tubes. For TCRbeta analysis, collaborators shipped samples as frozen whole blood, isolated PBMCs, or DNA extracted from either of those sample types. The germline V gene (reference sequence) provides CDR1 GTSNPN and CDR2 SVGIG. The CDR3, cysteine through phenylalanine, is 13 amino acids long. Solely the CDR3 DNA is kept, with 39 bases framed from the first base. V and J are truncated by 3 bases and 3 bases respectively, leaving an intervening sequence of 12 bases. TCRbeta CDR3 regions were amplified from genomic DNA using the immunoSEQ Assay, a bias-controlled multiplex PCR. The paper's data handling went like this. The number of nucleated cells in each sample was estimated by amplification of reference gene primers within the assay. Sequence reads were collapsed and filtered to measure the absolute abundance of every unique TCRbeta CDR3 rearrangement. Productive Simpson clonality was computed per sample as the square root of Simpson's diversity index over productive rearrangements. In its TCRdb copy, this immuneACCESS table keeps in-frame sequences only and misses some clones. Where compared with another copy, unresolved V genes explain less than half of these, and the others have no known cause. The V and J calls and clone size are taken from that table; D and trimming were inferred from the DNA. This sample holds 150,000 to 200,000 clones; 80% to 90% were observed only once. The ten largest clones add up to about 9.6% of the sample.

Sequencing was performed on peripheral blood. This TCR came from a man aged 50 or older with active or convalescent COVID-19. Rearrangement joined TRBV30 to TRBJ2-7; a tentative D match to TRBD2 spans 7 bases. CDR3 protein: CAWRVRGRYEQYF. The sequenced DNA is TGTGCCTGGAGAGTGCGGGGGCGCTACGAGCAGTACTTC. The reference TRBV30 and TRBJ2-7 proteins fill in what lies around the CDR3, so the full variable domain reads SQTIHQWPATLVQPVGSPLSLECTVEGTSNPNLYWYRQAAGRGLQLLFYSVGIGQISSEVPQNLSASRPQDRQFILSSKKLLLSDSGFYLCAWRVRGRYEQYFGPGTRLTVT.